Below are 20 T cell receptor beta chains sequenced from a single sample in a study of CD8 T cells in ankylosing spondylitis. General study points: Seven or eight highly homologous variants made up a TCR beta motif, and this motif appeared characteristic of ankylosing spondylitis blood.

No antigen has been assigned to these receptors. TCRdb ran MiXCR on the 5' RACE reads and lists one entry per CDR3 protein. The profile shows fewer than 650,000 distinct CDR3 sequences, roughly 13% of them singletons. Input material: blood, either unsorted or a sorted T cell fraction (not recorded which). Receptors originate from a male donor with ankylosing spondylitis.

The chain couples TRBV5-1 to TRBJ2-1, with D hard to call. The V and J ends lost 0 bases and 5 bases respectively, with 12 bases between them. This CDR3 is 15 amino acids long. Germline V lookup: CDR1 SGHRS, CDR2 YFSETQ. The CDR3 protein is CASSLVSQENNEQFF. As DNA, the CDR3 is TGCGCCAGCAGCTTGGTTTCCCAGGAGAACAATGAGCAGTTCTTC.

This clonotype was recorded many times. The rearrangement joins TRBV4-1 to TRBJ1-1; D unclear. The CDR3 consists of 14 residues. The V gene lost 1 base and the J gene lost 1 base, with 7 bases spanning the gap. The V gene's germline CDR1 is MGHRA and CDR2 YSYEKL. CDR3: CASSQVQENTEAFF. The CDR3 region has the DNA TGCGCCAGCAGCCAAGTACAAGAGAACACTGAAGCTTTCTTT.

A few counts support this clonotype. The chain is built from TRBV12-3 or TRBV12-4 and TRBJ1-1; D gene unclear. V was shortened by 6 bases and J by 11 bases, with 13 bases between the two germline ends. CDR3 length: 11 amino acids. CDR3: CASSPGLAAFF. CDR3 sequence (DNA): TGTGCCAGCAGCCCGGGCCTAGCCGCTTTCTTT.

This clonotype was detected ten times or more. The rearrangement uses TRBV4-1 and TRBJ2-4, with D uncertain. V gave up 0 bases and J gave up 0 bases, with 9 bases separating them. Looked up from germline, CDR1 is MGHRA and CDR2 is YSYEKL. The CDR3 is made up of 16 amino acids. The CDR3 DNA is TGCGCCAGCAGCCAAGATCGAGCTTTAGCCAAAAACATTCAGTACTTC. Amino acid sequence: CASSQDRALAKNIQYF.

Many counts were recorded for this clonotype. The chain links TRBV29-1 to TRBJ2-7, with 7 bases fitting TRBD2. The junction had 8 bases not matched to a gene; V was cut back by 4 bases and J by 2 bases. CDR1 and CDR2 from the germline V gene are SQVTM and ANQGSEA. The CDR3 spans 14 residues. The CDR3 sequence: CSVAWTREPYEQYF. The CDR3 DNA is TGCAGCGTTGCTTGGACTAGAGAACCCTACGAGCAGTACTTC.

V and J are TRBV11-2 and TRBJ1-4; D gene uncertain. The CDR3 is 14 amino acids. With 3 bases removed from V and 3 bases from J, the gap between germline ends came to 8 bases. Germline V gene lookup returns CDR1 SGHAT and CDR2 FQNNGV. In nucleotides, the CDR3 is TGTGCCAGCAGCTTTGGGAATGCTAATGAAAAACTGTTTTTT. Translation: CASSFGNANEKLFF.

This clonotype was found once. The rearrangement joins TRBV12-3 or TRBV12-4 to TRBJ2-7; D is perhaps TRBD2 (6 bases). Trimming shortened V by 5 bases and J by 2 bases, and 13 bases separated the two germline ends. The CDR3 has 14 residues. The CDR3 spells CASSPGLVTYEQYF. The CDR3 DNA is TGTGCCAGCAGTCCGGGACTGGTAACCTACGAGCAGTACTTC.

J is TRBJ2-7 and V is TRBV6-1, with D possibly TRBD1 on 6 matching bases. The CDR3 loop spans 12 amino acids. Germline assignment: CDR1 MNHNS and CDR2 SASEGT. Trimming took off 6 bases at V and 1 base at J, with 7 bases between the two ends. CDR3 sequence reads: CASRDSSYEQYV. The CDR3 bases are TGTGCCAGCAGGGACAGTTCCTACGAGCAGTACGTC.

The table lists this clonotype with a few counts. The rearrangement joins TRBV5-1 to TRBJ2-2; the D is unclear. CDR3 length: 15 amino acids. V shed 0 bases and J shed 4 bases, with 10 bases lying between them. Germline values: CDR1 SGHRS, CDR2 YFSETQ. CDR3 sequence reads: CASSLEPSGTGELFF. The DNA of the CDR3 is TGCGCCAGCAGCTTGGAGCCGAGTGGCACCGGGGAGCTGTTTTTT.

This rearrangement joins TRBV24-1 to TRBJ1-1, with D uncertain. Looked up from germline, CDR1 is KGHDR and CDR2 is SFDVKD. The CDR3 runs 13 residues. V dropped 7 bases and J dropped 0 bases, with 8 bases sitting between them. CDR3 DNA: TGTGCCACCAGATCAGACATGAACACTGAAGCTTTCTTT. This sequence encodes CATRSDMNTEAFF.

This clonotype was seen a few times. V and J are TRBV7-2 and TRBJ1-6; no firm D call. Germline CDR1 and CDR2: SGHTA and FQGNSA. The V end was cut by 5 bases, the J end by 0 bases, with 14 bases between. The CDR3 is 17 amino acids. CDR3 in DNA: TGTGCCAGCAGCCTCCGGAGGGATTTCTCCTATAATTCACCCCTCCACTTT. Translation: CASSLRRDFSYNSPLHF. Together with reference TRBV7-2 and TRBJ1-6, the CDR3 gives the full variable domain: GAGVSQSPSNKVTEKGKDVELRCDPISGHTALYWYRQSLGQGLEFLIYFQGNSAPDKSGLPSDRFSAERTGGSVSTLTIQRTQQEDSAVYLCASSLRRDFSYNSPLHFGNGTRLTVT.

This sequence joins TRBV27 and TRBJ2-1; D perhaps matches TRBD1 (5 bases). Looked up from germline, CDR1 is MNHEY and CDR2 is SMNVEV (reference sequence). The CDR3 runs 14 residues. Trimming left V 3 bases short and J 7 bases short, with 13 bases between. For the CDR3, the DNA is TGTGCCAGCAGTTTTGCTGGACAAACTAATGAGCAGTTCTTC. Protein product: CASSFAGQTNEQFF.

The chain is built from TRBV19 and TRBJ1-1; 7 positions agree with TRBD1. In germline, CDR1 is LNHDA, CDR2 SQIVND (reference sequence). CDR3 length: 13 residues. Losses at the gene ends were 6 bases for V and 5 bases for J; bases not matched to a gene: 6. This CDR3 reads CASSHRGETEAFF. CDR3 sequence (DNA): TGTGCCAGTAGCCACAGGGGAGAAACTGAAGCTTTCTTT.

This clonotype was recorded only once. J is TRBJ2-3 and V is TRBV7-8; weak D call: TRBD1 (5 bases). The CDR3 is 16 residues long. V was shortened by 5 bases and J by 0 bases, with 15 bases between the two germline ends. The V gene's germline CDR1 is SGHVS and CDR2 FQNEAQ. In DNA, the CDR3 is TGTGCCAGCAGCAGTCGTAGACAGAAGAGCACAGATACGCAGTATTTT. Translated: CASSSRRQKSTDTQYF.

This clonotype turned up a few times. The chain is built from TRBV5-1 and TRBJ2-2, with TRBD1 matching over 9 bases. Germline V gene data show CDR1 as SGHRS and CDR2 as YFSETQ. The CDR3 totals 17 residues. Losses at the gene ends were 3 bases for V and 4 bases for J; bases not matched to a gene: 10. The CDR3 sequence: CASSWVPGTGPTGELFF. The CDR3, as DNA: TGCGCCAGCAGCTGGGTCCCCGGGACAGGGCCCACCGGGGAGCTGTTTTTT.

In its sample, this clonotype was seen many times. The chain recombines TRBV27 with TRBJ2-1; 11 bases match TRBD1. Germline V gene data show CDR1 as MNHEY and CDR2 as SMNVEV (reference sequence). The junction had 4 bases not matched to a gene; V was cut back by 5 bases and J by 7 bases. The CDR3 is made up of 14 amino acids. CDR3 residues: CASSTGTGGNEQFF. In DNA form, the CDR3 reads TGTGCCAGCAGTACCGGGACAGGGGGGAATGAGCAGTTCTTC.

This clonotype was recorded many times. The genes are TRBV15 and TRBJ1-2; 10 nucleotides agree with TRBD1. The J segment lost 7 bases and the V segment lost 2 bases, leaving 4 bases of the junction unmatched. The CDR3 runs 14 residues. Germline CDR1 LNHNV, CDR2 YYDKDF (reference sequence). In DNA, the CDR3 is TGTGCCACCAGCAGATCGACAGGGGGCATTGGCTACACCTTC. It encodes CATSRSTGGIGYTF.

This clonotype came up a few times. CDR3: CASINRENTEAFF. Written as DNA, the CDR3 is TGTGCCAGCATAAACAGAGAGAACACTGAAGCTTTCTTT. The chain couples TRBV25-1 to TRBJ1-1; D is undetermined. Looked up from germline, CDR1 is MGHDK and CDR2 is SYGVNS. The CDR3 is 13 amino acids. The V gene lost 7 bases and the J gene lost 1 base, with 10 bases spanning the gap.

In this sample, this clonotype turned up many times. The gene calls are TRBV12-3 or TRBV12-4 and TRBJ1-5, with D possibly being TRBD1 (5 bases). The germline V and J ends were trimmed by 2 bases and 11 bases, with 13 bases remaining between them. The CDR3 runs to 13 residues. CDR3 coding DNA: TGTGCCAGCAGTTTATGGGGGTCAGCGTCCCAGCATTTT. It translates to CASSLWGSASQHF.

This clonotype has ten or more counts. This chain connects TRBV20-1 to TRBJ2-3, with D perhaps matching TRBD2 (5 bases). Germline values: CDR1 DFQATT, CDR2 SNEGSKA (reference sequence). The CDR3 covers 15 residues. Trimming stripped 6 bases from V and 2 bases from J, with 18 bases between. CDR3: CSAPTKRGFTDTQYF. The CDR3 region has the DNA TGCAGTGCCCCGACTAAACGTGGATTCACAGATACGCAGTATTTT.